The clone carrying this T cell receptor (beta chain) was detected many times. Antigen: not known. The germline gives CDR1 MNHEY, CDR2 SVGEGT. This CDR3 contains 15 residues. The germline V and J ends were trimmed by 7 bases and 0 bases, with 15 bases remaining between them. This entry comes from a study of CD8+CD57+ T cells in acquired aplastic anemia. Study background: CD4+ and CD8+ cells, once sorted, gave DNA averaging about 3 ug. Study-wide results and caveats: Fewer than 30 shared CD8+ CDR3s appeared highly expressed within patients' immunodominant clones.

Genomic DNA, serving as template, underwent TCR beta VDJ and CDR3 profiling. TCRdb passed the reads through MiXCR, listing each CDR3 protein once. The sample lists some 280,000 distinct CDR3 sequences; approximately 55% were seen once. This TCR derives from a human donor with severe aplastic anemia or a healthy control (not recorded which). The chain joins TRBV6-2 or TRBV6-3 to TRBJ2-5; no clear D. The sequenced sample consisted of sorted CD4+, CD8+, or CD8+CD57+ T cells (not recorded which) from PBMCs. CDR3 nucleotides: TGTGCCAGCACTAAAACTTTAGGGTACCAAGAGACCCAGTACTTC. Protein: CASTKTLGYQETQYF.